This T cell receptor (beta chain) was retrieved from a study of T cells in Graves' hyperthyroidism and ophthalmopathy. From germline, CDR1 is MNHEY and CDR2 SVGAGI. V shed 5 bases and J shed 3 bases, with 16 bases lying between them. The CDR3 totals 15 residues. RNA transcripts gave rise to amplified TCR beta CDR3 regions. First-round RT-PCR of the TCR CDR3 relied on the HTBI primer set. TCRdb analysed the multiplex PCR reads with MiXCR anew, one entry per CDR3 protein. The sample holds over 700,000 distinct CDR3 sequences, roughly 40% seen once. Those patients with uncontrolled infection, other autoimmune disease, pregnancy or lactation were excluded. The table lists this clonotype with a few counts.

The rearrangement links TRBV6-5 to TRBJ1-1; unclear D gene. The clonotype was recovered from a young man with Graves' hyperthyroidism. Material for sequencing was blood. CDR3 amino acids: CASSEVDGSHTEAFF. The CDR3 region has the DNA TGTGCCAGCAGTGAAGTGGATGGTTCGCACACTGAAGCTTTCTTT.